The 25 T cell receptor beta chains below all came from one sample that was sequenced in a study of T cells in Graves' hyperthyroidism and ophthalmopathy. TCR beta CDR3 region amplification was performed from RNA transcripts. Primed by the HTBI set, a first-round RT-PCR was run on the TCR CDR3. From the multiplex PCR reads, TCRdb called clonotypes with MiXCR, one entry per CDR3 protein. The sample holds under 550,000 distinct CDR3 sequences, about 20% seen once. Sequenced sample: blood. Receptor source: a man aged 40-50 years with Graves' ophthalmopathy.

This clonotype was counted at least ten times. This chain links TRBV12-3 or TRBV12-4 with TRBJ2-3; 11 nucleotides match TRBD2. The J segment lost 0 bases and the V segment lost 4 bases, leaving 9 bases of the junction unmatched. The CDR3 runs 18 residues. CDR3 residues: CASSSPSGRPHSTDTQYF. As DNA, the CDR3 is TGTGCCAGCAGTTCCCCTAGCGGGAGGCCCCATAGCACAGATACGCAGTATTTT.

This clonotype occurred many times. The chain has TRBV6-2 or TRBV6-3 and TRBJ2-5, with TRBD2 identical over 15 bases. This CDR3 is built from 21 residues. Germline V gene data show CDR1 as MNHEY and CDR2 as SVGEGT. With 1 base clipped from V and 2 bases from J, the junction kept 14 bases outside the gene matches. The CDR3 sequence: CASSYYRGLAGGPEKQETQYF. CDR3 nucleotides: TGTGCCAGCAGTTACTATCGCGGACTAGCGGGAGGGCCGGAAAAACAAGAGACCCAGTACTTC.

The chain links TRBV6-2 or TRBV6-3 to TRBJ1-2; 9 positions match TRBD1. The CDR3 consists of 15 residues. CDR1 is MNHEY and CDR2 is SVGEGT in the germline V gene. Trimming at V came to 6 bases and at J to 8 bases, leaving 13 bases not matched to a gene. CDR3: CASRYGTGTSRGYTF. CDR3 DNA sequence: TGTGCCAGCAGATACGGGACAGGGACATCTCGAGGCTACACCTTC.

This clonotype was observed at least ten times. The rearrangement links TRBV15 to TRBJ2-7; TRBD1 might be the D (5 bases). The CDR3 has 13 residues. Germline V gives CDR1 LNHNV, CDR2 YYDKDF (reference sequence). The V end was cut by 1 base, the J end by 4 bases, with 8 bases between. CDR3 sequence reads: CATSRVQGYEQYF. CDR3 nucleotide sequence: TGTGCCACCAGCAGAGTGCAGGGATACGAGCAGTACTTC.

The chain has TRBV24-1 and TRBJ2-5, with no clear D. Germline V gives CDR1 KGHDR, CDR2 SFDVKD. This CDR3 spans 15 amino acids. V lost 4 bases, J lost 3 bases, and 14 bases lay in between. This CDR3 is CATSDRKHQKETQYF. CDR3 nucleotide sequence: TGTGCCACCAGTGACAGGAAACACCAGAAAGAGACCCAGTACTTC.

In this sample, this clonotype turned up many times. This sequence joins TRBV11-2 and TRBJ2-2; D is ambiguous. Trimming took 1 base from V and 7 from J, leaving 7 bases between them. The CDR3 totals 13 residues. Germline V gene lookup returns CDR1 SGHAT and CDR2 FQNNGV. CDR3 bases: TGTGCCAGCAGCTTAGTAGAGAGCGGGGAGCTGTTTTTT. It codes for CASSLVESGELFF.

In this sample, this clonotype turned up a few times. The genes are TRBV7-8 and TRBJ2-5; TRBD2 aligns across 9 bases. This CDR3 has 16 amino acids. From germline, CDR1 is SGHVS and CDR2 FQNEAQ. Losses at the gene ends were 2 bases for V and 0 bases for J; bases not matched to a gene: 4. The CDR3 sequence is CASSLSSGEYQETQYF. The CDR3 nucleotides are TGTGCCAGCAGCTTATCTAGCGGGGAGTACCAAGAGACCCAGTACTTC.

This clonotype was detected ten times or more. The rearrangement uses TRBV20-1 and TRBJ2-7, with 11 positions matching TRBD1. V was clipped by 5 bases and J by 4 bases; unmatched bases: 7. The CDR3 contains 14 residues. Germline V gene data show CDR1 as DFQATT and CDR2 as SNEGSKA (reference sequence). The CDR3 spells CSASPGTGGYEQYF. The CDR3 bases are TGCAGTGCTTCCCCCGGGACAGGGGGGTACGAGCAGTACTTC.

This clonotype appeared a few times. J is TRBJ2-4 and V is TRBV20-1; D perhaps matches TRBD1 (5 bases). The length of the CDR3 is 14 residues. Germline CDR1 reads DFQATT; CDR2 reads SNEGSKA (reference sequence). Trimming stripped 6 bases from V and 0 bases from J, with 12 bases between. CDR3 in DNA: TGCAGTGCCAGGGCGGCGGTAGCCAAAAACATTCAGTACTTC. Its translation: CSARAAVAKNIQYF.

V is TRBV12-3 or TRBV12-4 and J is TRBJ1-1; D is uncertain. This CDR3 is built from 11 residues. V was trimmed by 4 bases and J by 7 bases, leaving 7 bases between them. CDR3 sequence reads: CASSYMFEAFF. The CDR3 DNA reads TGTGCCAGCAGTTATATGTTTGAAGCTTTCTTT.

This clonotype was counted only a few times. The chain has TRBV27 and TRBJ1-6, with D unresolved. The CDR3 is made up of 15 amino acids. V was cut by 6 bases and J by 0 bases, with 9 bases left in between. Germline values: CDR1 MNHEY, CDR2 SMNVEV (reference sequence). The CDR3 DNA reads as TGTGCCAGCAGGAAGATGGACTCCTATAATTCACCCCTCCACTTT. This codes for CASRKMDSYNSPLHF.

This chain uses TRBV10-3 with TRBJ1-6, with D possibly TRBD1 on 5 matching bases. Trimming pared 3 bases from V and 6 bases from J, leaving 9 bases between. This CDR3 is 14 amino acids long. Per germline, CDR1 ENHRY and CDR2 SYGVKD. CDR3: CAISEGAANSPLHF. As DNA, the CDR3 is TGTGCCATCAGTGAAGGGGCGGCTAATTCACCCCTCCACTTT.

This clonotype has at least ten counts. The rearrangement links TRBV2 to TRBJ1-2; no reliable D call. Between the trimmed V and J ends, which lost 1 base and 1 base, there was a span of 16 bases. The CDR3 runs 17 residues. The germline V gene has CDR1 SNHLY and CDR2 FYNNEI. This CDR3 is CASSEGVLKGLNYGYTF. CDR3 bases: TGTGCCAGCAGTGAAGGGGTCCTAAAGGGCCTTAACTATGGCTACACCTTC. Using reference TRBV2 and TRBJ1-2 for the parts outside the CDR3, the full variable domain is EPEVTQTPSHQVTQMGQEVILRCVPISNHLYFYWYRQILGQKVEFLVSFYNNEISEKSEIFDDQFSVERPDGSNFTLKIRSTKLEDSAMYFCASSEGVLKGLNYGYTFGSGTRLTVV.

This clonotype was counted only a few times. The CDR3 DNA is TGTGCCAGCAGCCCTTCTGCGACAGGAGGAAACACCATATATTTT. Translated: CASSPSATGGNTIYF. The chain employs TRBV11-2 and TRBJ1-3; D possibly corresponds to TRBD1 (6 bases). The germline V gene encodes CDR1 SGHAT and CDR2 FQNNGV. The CDR3 runs 15 residues. V lost 5 bases and J 4 bases, leaving 15 bases between the germline ends.

This clonotype was seen more than once but under ten times. V and J are TRBV5-1 and TRBJ2-2, with D possibly TRBD1 on 6 matching bases. Germline V CDR1 and CDR2: SGHRS, YFSETQ. Trimming shortened V by 4 bases and J by 4 bases, and 14 bases separated the two germline ends. The CDR3 length is 15 residues. Here the CDR3 DNA reads TGCGCCAGCAGCCTGGTGTGGACAGCCACCGGGGAGCTGTTTTTT. It encodes CASSLVWTATGELFF.

This clonotype has only one observation. A much more abundant neighbour one base away suggests this may be a read error. This chain joins TRBV28 and TRBJ1-5; TRBD1 agrees at 10 bases. The CDR3 has 13 residues. Germline CDR1 reads MDHEN; CDR2 reads SYDVKM. The CDR3 is CAGRTGGEQPQHF. The CDR3 bases are TGTGCCGGCAGGACAGGGGGTGAACAGCCCCAGCATTTT. Full variable domain (outside the CDR3, taken from reference TRBV28 and TRBJ1-5): DVKVTQSSRYLVKRTGEKVFLECVQDMDHENMFWYRQDPGLGLRLIYFSYDVKMKEKGDIPEGYSVSREKKERFSLILESASTNQTSMYLCAGRTGGEQPQHFGDGTRLSIL.

This CDR3 reads CATSEGQGIDTQYF. The CDR3 DNA reads TGTGCCACCAGCGAGGGACAGGGAATAGATACGCAGTATTTT. This sequence joins TRBV24-1 and TRBJ2-3; 9 nucleotides match TRBD1. After removal of 7 bases from V and 5 bases from J, the junction contained 6 bases not matched to a gene. CDR1 is KGHDR and CDR2 is SFDVKD in the germline V gene. The CDR3 spans 14 residues.

This clonotype was counted ten times or more. The V and J genes are TRBV2 and TRBJ1-1; TRBD1 is a possible D gene (5 bases). The CDR3 has 12 amino acids. V lost 7 bases and J lost 7, with 13 bases in between. Germline V CDR1 and CDR2: SNHLY, FYNNEI. CDR3 coding DNA: TGTGCCAGCAAAGGGGAGACAGTTGAAGCTTTCTTT. Translating it yields CASKGETVEAFF.

The CDR3: CASSYVVGFSNQPQHF. CDR3 bases: TGTGCCAGCAGTTATGTGGTAGGATTTAGCAATCAGCCCCAGCATTTT. The chain carries TRBV6-9 and TRBJ1-5; D is ambiguous. Between the trimmed V and J ends, which lost 2 bases and 0 bases, there was a span of 11 bases. The CDR3 extends over 16 amino acids. Germline CDR1 is MNHGY and CDR2 is SVAAGI.

This clonotype occurred many times. The V call is TRBV30, the J call TRBJ1-1; a weak D match, TRBD1 (5 bases). The CDR3 sequence is 12 residues long. In germline, CDR1 is GTSNPN, CDR2 SVGIG (reference sequence). The CDR3 DNA is TGTGGACAGAGAGGGATGAACACTGAAGCTTTCTTT. Amino acid sequence: CGQRGMNTEAFF.

The V call is TRBV6-2 or TRBV6-3, the J call TRBJ2-1; D possibly corresponds to TRBD2 (6 bases). The V gene lost 6 bases and the J gene lost 8 bases, with 17 bases spanning the gap. The CDR3 covers 14 residues. The germline gives CDR1 MNHEY, CDR2 SVGEGT. CDR3 sequence reads: CASSQAGPPYEQFF. CDR3 DNA: TGTGCCAGCAGCCAGGCGGGACCCCCTTATGAGCAGTTCTTC.

This clonotype came up many times. The chain links TRBV28 to TRBJ1-1; the D is unclear. Trimming pared 2 bases from V and 1 base from J, leaving 8 bases between. Germline V CDR1 and CDR2: MDHEN, SYDVKM. This CDR3 region has 14 residues. CDR3 protein: CASSLLGPNTEAFF. The CDR3 nucleotides are TGTGCCAGCAGTTTACTCGGGCCGAACACTGAAGCTTTCTTT.

CDR3 protein: CSVLWGNSGNTIYF. The DNA for the CDR3 is TGCAGCGTTCTCTGGGGGAACTCTGGAAACACCATATATTTT. The chain employs TRBV29-1 and TRBJ1-3; perhaps TRBD1 as D (5 bases). V was shortened by 5 bases and J by 0 bases, with 11 bases between the two germline ends. The CDR3 loop spans 14 amino acids. CDR1 and CDR2 from the germline V gene are SQVTM and ANQGSEA. The full variable domain, in which reference TRBV29-1 and TRBJ1-3 provide the parts outside the CDR3, is SAVISQKPSRDICQRGTSLTIQCQVDSQVTMMFWYRQQPGQSLTLIATANQGSEATYESGFVIDKFPISRPNLTFSTLTVSNMSPEDSSIYLCSVLWGNSGNTIYFGEGSWLTVV.

Many counts were recorded for this clonotype. The V gene is TRBV28, the J gene TRBJ2-3; 8 nucleotides match TRBD2. V shed 6 bases, J shed 4 bases, and the junction held 9 bases outside the gene matches. CDR1 is MDHEN, CDR2 SYDVKM, per germline. This CDR3 has 15 amino acids. The CDR3 DNA reads TGTGCCAGCAGCCCCGAGCGGGAGCCTCCAGATACGCAGTATTTT. Translation gives CASSPEREPPDTQYF.

This clonotype was picked up many times. This chain links TRBV18 with TRBJ2-3; 7 nucleotides match TRBD2. Trimming removed 2 bases from V and 2 bases from J; junction bases left unmatched: 7. Germline-derived CDR1 and CDR2 are KGHSH and LQKENI. This CDR3 comprises 16 residues. CDR3 DNA sequence: TGTGCCAGCTCACCAATCGCGGGGGAAGTCACAGATACGCAGTATTTT. This translates into CASSPIAGEVTDTQYF.